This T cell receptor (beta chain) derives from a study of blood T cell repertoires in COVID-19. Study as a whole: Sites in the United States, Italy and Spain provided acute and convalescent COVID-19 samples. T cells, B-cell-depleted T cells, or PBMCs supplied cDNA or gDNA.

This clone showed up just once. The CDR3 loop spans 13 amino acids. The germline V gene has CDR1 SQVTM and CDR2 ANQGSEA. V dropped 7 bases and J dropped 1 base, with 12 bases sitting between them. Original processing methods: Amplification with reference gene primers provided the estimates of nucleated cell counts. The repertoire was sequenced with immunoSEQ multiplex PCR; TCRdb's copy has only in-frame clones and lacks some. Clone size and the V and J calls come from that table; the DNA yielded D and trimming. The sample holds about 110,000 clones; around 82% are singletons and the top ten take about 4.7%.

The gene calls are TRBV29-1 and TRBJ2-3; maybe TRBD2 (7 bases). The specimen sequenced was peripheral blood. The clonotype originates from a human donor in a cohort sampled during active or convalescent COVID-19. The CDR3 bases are TGCAGCGCCGAAGGGGGGGGCACAGATACGCAGTATTTT. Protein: CSAEGGGTDTQYF.